Included here is one TCR beta chain sequence, with context. In the authors' workflow: Amplification with reference gene primers provided the estimates of nucleated cell counts. The protocol was immunoSEQ multiplex PCR, while the TCRdb copy is restricted to in-frame clones and leaves out a portion. Clonal size and the V and J genes are those of that table, whereas D and trimming came from the DNA. Altogether 250,000 or so clones are present, 86% being singletons, with the ten largest covering around 5.9%. CDR3 length: 13 residues. V trimming: 3 bases; J trimming: 11 bases; junction bases outside the gene matches: 7. These data come from a study of blood T cell repertoires in COVID-19. Overall study context: Researchers got acute and convalescent COVID-19 samples from the United States, Italy and Spain. Nucleic acid was either cDNA or gDNA, and it came from T cells, B-cell-depleted T cells, or PBMCs.

This chain uses TRBV12-3 or TRBV12-4 with TRBJ1-1; 9 nucleotides match TRBD1. The sequence derives from a man aged 60 to 75 with acute or convalescent COVID-19. Specimen: peripheral blood. The CDR3 region has the DNA TGTGCCAGCAGTTTCAGGGGACAGGGAGAGGCTTTCTTT. It encodes CASSFRGQGEAFF.